Listed below are T cell receptor beta chains from one sample, sequenced in a study of human T cells and chemical hapten exposure. MiXCR, applied by TCRdb to the RACE reads, yields one record per CDR3 protein. The sample shows under 85,000 distinct CDR3 sequences, 10% of them seen only once. Source: whole blood, taken in connection with sensitization to the hapten diphenylcyclopropenone (DPC). The receptors were gathered from a woman aged 45-59 years with alopecia areata. Some clones in this sample may be carry-over from other donors' samples. Both conserved end residues are trimmed from each CDR3.

CDR3aa: ASSGQSVETQY
len: 11
v_gene: TRBV2

CDR3aa: ASGLGLTTDTQY
len: 12
v_gene: TRBV12-5

CDR3aa: ASTASGTPGRGYT
len: 13
v_gene: TRBV5-5

CDR3aa: ASSLVGLAGGSNEQF
len: 15
v_gene: TRBV7-2

CDR3aa: ASSSGTVTNYGYT
len: 13
v_gene: TRBV5-4

CDR3aa: ASSILQGDQETQY
len: 13
v_gene: TRBV19

CDR3aa: ASSSSGSDEQY
len: 11
v_gene: TRBV5-1

CDR3aa: ASTQANYGYT
len: 10
v_gene: TRBV6-1

CDR3aa: ASGPGGPADTGELF
len: 14
v_gene: TRBV12-5

CDR3aa: ASSPGAWNEQF
len: 11
v_gene: TRBV7-2

CDR3aa: ASSLGWAVEQF
len: 11
v_gene: TRBV7-9

CDR3aa: ASSRDLQETQH
len: 11
v_gene: TRBV18

CDR3aa: SATRTGGGNQPQH
len: 13
v_gene: TRBV20-1

CDR3aa: ASSLESGGGYT
len: 11
v_gene: TRBV5-4

CDR3aa: SAPVYNEQF
len: 9
v_gene: TRBV20-1

CDR3aa: SVTSLYEQY
len: 9
v_gene: TRBV20-1

CDR3aa: SAIQGLNSPLH
len: 11
v_gene: TRBV20-1

CDR3aa: ASSYPEGETQY
len: 11
v_gene: TRBV5-4

CDR3aa: SVAQETQY
len: 8
v_gene: TRBV29-1

CDR3aa: SMARDSSYNEQF
len: 12
v_gene: TRBV29-1

CDR3aa: ASSDRKGSAF
len: 10
v_gene: TRBV6-1

CDR3aa: ASRKRGQGPEAF
len: 12
v_gene: TRBV27

CDR3aa: ASSPRDRAFETQY
len: 13
v_gene: TRBV11-2

CDR3aa: ASSEGPFEQY
len: 10
v_gene: TRBV25-1

CDR3aa: ASSIDQRLGNEQF
len: 13
v_gene: TRBV21-1

CDR3aa: ASRRDTTYEQY
len: 11
v_gene: TRBV18

CDR3aa: ASSQGPDRVNEQY
len: 13
v_gene: TRBV7-9

CDR3aa: ASSQVLARDEQF
len: 12
v_gene: TRBV4-2

CDR3aa: ASSYGVEQF
len: 9
v_gene: TRBV11-2

CDR3aa: ASSAAGTSGRLEQY
len: 14
v_gene: TRBV9

CDR3aa: TSSLVAGSYEQY
len: 12
v_gene: TRBV5-5

CDR3aa: ASSGGLGQPQH
len: 11
v_gene: TRBV19

CDR3aa: ASSGRGNEQF
len: 10
v_gene: TRBV7-3

CDR3aa: ASSDTLQETQY
len: 11
v_gene: TRBV9

CDR3aa: ASSEIGRNEKLF
len: 12
v_gene: TRBV6-1

CDR3aa: ATAAPSDREQF
len: 11
v_gene: TRBV10-3

CDR3aa: ASSPPGRTDTQY
len: 12
v_gene: TRBV11-2

CDR3aa: ASSPLNRVHNEQF
len: 13
v_gene: TRBV5-1

CDR3aa: ASSFGTGILRTEAF
len: 14
v_gene: TRBV7-2

CDR3aa: ASSQEHRQF
len: 9
v_gene: TRBV4-2

CDR3aa: ASSPSGRATYEQY
len: 13
v_gene: TRBV11-2

CDR3aa: ASSERVAGGVGEQF
len: 14
v_gene: TRBV6-1

CDR3aa: SVSRGTNQPQH
len: 11
v_gene: TRBV29-1

CDR3aa: SVDDFNYGYT
len: 10
v_gene: TRBV29-1

CDR3aa: ASSPPELNGNTIY
len: 13
v_gene: TRBV18

CDR3aa: ASSPRVDTEAF
len: 11
v_gene: TRBV12-3/TRBV12-4

CDR3aa: SARTGFDETQY
len: 11
v_gene: TRBV29-1

CDR3aa: ASSPQESSEGATKNIQY
len: 17
v_gene: TRBV3-1

CDR3aa: AWSMGLETQY
len: 10
v_gene: TRBV30

CDR3aa: ASSLAGTNTQY
len: 11
v_gene: TRBV5-1

CDR3aa: ASSLFLAGSFSYNEQF
len: 16
v_gene: TRBV11-2

CDR3aa: ASSPQPANTEAF
len: 12
v_gene: TRBV9

CDR3aa: SASPEEQIDTQY
len: 12
v_gene: TRBV20-1

CDR3aa: ASQRNYMNTEAF
len: 12
v_gene: TRBV11-2

CDR3aa: ASSHTGDEQF
len: 10
v_gene: TRBV19

CDR3aa: AIASGPQETQY
len: 11
v_gene: TRBV10-3

CDR3aa: ASSAGRINTEAF
len: 12
v_gene: TRBV6-1

CDR3aa: ATSRVRTGYNEQF
len: 13
v_gene: TRBV15

CDR3aa: ASSQGRREQSLRVGSPLH
len: 18
v_gene: TRBV14